The 8 T cell receptor beta chains given below trace back to one sample, sequenced in a study of blood T cell repertoires in COVID-19. Here immunoSEQ multiplex PCR was the method, and the copy in TCRdb shows in-frame clones only, minus some. Among 200,000 to 250,000 clones listed, 80% to 85% were seen once. The sample was peripheral blood. The receptors here all came from a woman at least 80 years old with COVID-19, enrolled during active disease.

A single count supports this clone. The chain has TRBV29-1 and TRBJ2-5; a possible D gene is TRBD2 (5 bases). Trimming cost V 7 bases and J 3 bases, with 15 bases left between them. Germline CDR1 and CDR2: SQVTM and ANQGSEA. The CDR3 loop spans 13 amino acids. CDR3 nucleotide sequence: TGCAGCGCCTGGACCCGGGAAAAAGAGACCCAGTACTTC. Translating it yields CSAWTREKETQYF.

The V and J genes are TRBV10-3 and TRBJ2-7, with 8 bases fitting TRBD1. The CDR3 has 15 residues. The V gene end was trimmed by 4 bases and the J gene end by 2 bases; junction bases not matched to a gene: 7. CDR1 is ENHRY and CDR2 is SYGVKD in the germline V gene. Written as DNA, the CDR3 is TGTGCCATCAGTGTGGATCGACAGGGGCCCTACGAGCAGTACTTC. Encoded protein: CAISVDRQGPYEQYF.

This chain uses TRBV7-9 with TRBJ2-3, with 7 bases that match TRBD2. The CDR3 has 15 residues. V shed 3 bases, J shed 3 bases, and the junction held 6 bases outside the gene matches. The V gene's germline CDR1 is SEHNR and CDR2 FQNEAQ (reference sequence). The CDR3 DNA follows: TGTGCCAGCAGCTTTTCGGGAGGCCGAACAGATACGCAGTATTTT. This sequence encodes CASSFSGGRTDTQYF. The whole variable domain, remainder taken from reference TRBV7-9 and TRBJ2-3, is DTGVSQNPRHKITKRGQNVTFRCDPISEHNRLYWYRQTLGQGPEFLTYFQNEAQLEKSRLLSDRFSAERPKGSFSTLEIQRTEQGDSAMYLCASSFSGGRTDTQYFGPGTRLTVL.

The CDR3 reads CASSSGYSNQPQHF. The CDR3 DNA reads TGTGCCAGCAGTTCGGGGTATAGCAATCAGCCCCAGCATTTT. The V call is TRBV27, the J call TRBJ1-5; D gene ambiguous. Trimming stripped 4 bases from V and 0 bases from J, with 7 bases between. CDR1 and CDR2 (germline): MNHEY, SMNVEV (reference sequence). This CDR3 spans 14 amino acids.

The chain links TRBV7-2 to TRBJ2-7, with TRBD1 matching over 8 bases. Germline V gene lookup returns CDR1 SGHTA and CDR2 FQGNSA. The length of the CDR3 is 15 residues. V trimming: 1 base; J trimming: 6 bases; junction bases outside the gene matches: 8. Written as DNA, the CDR3 is TGTGCCAGCAGCTTAGTACCTCAGGGGGCGGCCGAGCAGTACTTC. It yields the protein CASSLVPQGAAEQYF. Based on the CDR3 plus reference TRBV7-2 and TRBJ2-7, the full variable domain is GAGVSQSPSNKVTEKGKDVELRCDPISGHTALYWYRQSLGQGLEFLIYFQGNSAPDKSGLPSDRFSAERTGGSVSTLTIQRTQQEDSAVYLCASSLVPQGAAEQYFGPGTRLTVT.

This sequence joins TRBV5-1 and TRBJ2-7, with a possible D match to TRBD2 (7 bases). The CDR3 runs 16 residues. Trimming pared 0 bases from V and 3 bases from J, leaving 16 bases between. Per germline, CDR1 SGHRS and CDR2 YFSETQ. The CDR3 is CASSLAGGAVVYEQYF. The CDR3 DNA sequence: TGCGCCAGCAGCTTGGCGGGGGGCGCCGTAGTCTACGAGCAGTACTTC.

The rearrangement uses TRBV7-6 and TRBJ1-2; 8 nucleotides align to TRBD1. Germline CDR1 and CDR2: SGHVS and FNYEAQ. V trimming: 5 bases; J trimming: 6 bases; junction bases outside the gene matches: 11. CDR3 length: 15 amino acids. The CDR3 sequence is CASSPPEAGGDGYTF. The DNA for the CDR3 is TGTGCCAGCAGCCCCCCCGAGGCAGGGGGCGATGGCTACACCTTC.

V and J are TRBV28 and TRBJ2-7; D unclear. This CDR3 spans 13 amino acids. Germline loops: CDR1 MDHEN, CDR2 SYDVKM. Trimming cost V 1 base and J 1 base, with 5 bases left between them. In nucleotides, the CDR3 is TGTGCCAGCAGTTTATCCCCATCCTACGAGCAGTACTTC. Its translation: CASSLSPSYEQYF.